Listed below are T cell receptor beta chains from one sample, sequenced in a study of control samples from healthy donors and cancer patients. Method: immunoSEQ multiplex PCR; TCRdb's copy keeps in-frame clones and lacks some. The sample yields about 140,000 clones, 85% to 95% seen once. The sequenced material came from blood. The receptors here all came from a man in his forties in good health. CDR3s include the opening cysteine and the closing phenylalanine or tryptophan. D genes are given only for firm matches. Clone size is stated in some rows and not others, as once, few, many or a class when expanded.

length	D	V	size	J	CDR3	DNA
11	TRBD1	TRBV13	.	TRBJ2-7	CASSMGQKQYF	TGTGCCAGCAGCATGGGACAGAAGCAGTACTTC
15	.	TRBV24-1	.	TRBJ1-3	CATSERAGQRYTIYF	TGTGCCACCAGTGAGCGCGCGGGGCAGCGGTACACCATATATTTT
15	.	TRBV6-2/TRBV6-3	.	TRBJ1-1	CASSYIDNGGAEAFF	TGTGCCAGCAGTTACATAGACAACGGGGGGGCTGAAGCTTTCTTT
14	.	TRBV2	.	TRBJ2-1	CASSPGLDYNEQFF	TGTGCCAGCAGCCCGGGACTCGACTACAATGAGCAGTTCTTC
13	.	TRBV9	.	TRBJ1-5	CASSRGWDQPQHF	TGTGCCAGCAGCCGTGGATGGGATCAGCCCCAGCATTTT
12	.	TRBV28	.	TRBJ2-1	CASSFHHGEQFF	TGTGCCAGCAGTTTCCACCACGGTGAGCAGTTCTTC
14	.	TRBV7-9	.	TRBJ2-3	CASSLADSTDTQYF	TGTGCCAGCAGCTTAGCGGACAGCACAGATACGCAGTATTTT
13	.	TRBV30	.	TRBJ2-7	CAWGGPSEYEQYF	TGTGCCTGGGGGGGGCCCTCAGAATACGAGCAGTACTTC
13	.	TRBV27	.	TRBJ1-2	CASSPIGGLGYTF	TGTGCCAGCAGCCCAATCGGGGGATTGGGCTACACCTTC
15	TRBD2	TRBV4-1	.	TRBJ2-3	CASSQDGGDTDTQYF	TGCGCCAGCAGCCAAGACGGGGGGGACACAGATACGCAGTATTTT
11	.	TRBV20-1	.	TRBJ2-1	CSADPGNEQFF	TGCAGTGCTGACCCGGGGAATGAGCAGTTCTTC
14	.	TRBV7-9	.	TRBJ2-7	CASSLGTATYEQYF	TGTGCCAGCAGCTTAGGGACGGCCACCTACGAGCAGTACTTC
15	TRBD1	TRBV2	.	TRBJ2-1	CASSTTGGAYNEQFF	TGTGCCAGCAGTACTACAGGGGGCGCCTACAATGAGCAGTTCTTC
17	.	TRBV19	.	TRBJ2-1	CASSSSFTTSSYNEQFF	TGTGCCAGTAGTTCGAGCTTTACGACGAGCTCCTACAATGAGCAGTTCTTC
13	.	TRBV24-1	.	TRBJ2-7	CATGSNSSYEQYF	TGTGCCACTGGATCAAATAGCTCCTACGAGCAGTACTTC
12	.	TRBV11-2	.	TRBJ2-7	CASSLLADEQYF	TGTGCCAGCAGCCTCCTCGCGGACGAGCAGTACTTC
14	.	TRBV19	once	TRBJ2-1	CASSEGWLNDEQFF	TGTGCCAGTAGTGAGGGCTGGTTGAACGATGAGCAGTTCTTC
15	.	TRBV7-6	.	TRBJ1-1	CASSFYSSGEREAFF	TGTGCCAGCAGCTTCTACTCGAGTGGGGAGCGAGAAGCTTTCTTT
19	TRBD2	TRBV9	.	TRBJ2-1	CASSVGGTLAGSSYNEQFF	TGTGCCAGCAGCGTAGGGGGAACCTTAGCGGGGAGCTCCTACAATGAGCAGTTCTTC
14	.	TRBV13	.	TRBJ2-2	CASSPQMNTGELFF	TGTGCCAGCAGCCCTCAGATGAACACCGGGGAGCTGTTTTTT
15	TRBD1	TRBV11-1	.	TRBJ1-1	CASSLEGQGRHEAFF	TGTGCCAGCAGCTTAGAGGGACAGGGGCGACATGAAGCTTTCTTT
13	.	TRBV11-3	.	TRBJ2-1	CASSSGFYNEQFF	TGTGCCAGCAGCTCGGGGTTCTACAATGAGCAGTTCTTC